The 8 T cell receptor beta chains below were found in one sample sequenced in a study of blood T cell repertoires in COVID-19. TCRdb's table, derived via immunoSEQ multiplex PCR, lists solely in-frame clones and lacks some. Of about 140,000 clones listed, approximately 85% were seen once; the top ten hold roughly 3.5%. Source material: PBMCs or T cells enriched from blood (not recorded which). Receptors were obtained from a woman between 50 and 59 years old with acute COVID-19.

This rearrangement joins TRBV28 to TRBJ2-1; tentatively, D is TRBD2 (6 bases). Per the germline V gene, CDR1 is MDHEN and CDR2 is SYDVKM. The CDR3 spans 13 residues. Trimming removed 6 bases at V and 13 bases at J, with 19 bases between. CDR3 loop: CASSPAGRRGQFF. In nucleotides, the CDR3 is TGTGCCAGCAGCCCCGCGGGGCGGCGGGGACAGTTCTTC.

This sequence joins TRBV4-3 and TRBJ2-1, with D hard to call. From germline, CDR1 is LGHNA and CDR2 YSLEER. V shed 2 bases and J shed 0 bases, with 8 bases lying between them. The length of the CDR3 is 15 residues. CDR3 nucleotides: TGCGCCAGCAGCCAATCGTTAAACTCCTACAATGAGCAGTTCTTC. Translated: CASSQSLNSYNEQFF.

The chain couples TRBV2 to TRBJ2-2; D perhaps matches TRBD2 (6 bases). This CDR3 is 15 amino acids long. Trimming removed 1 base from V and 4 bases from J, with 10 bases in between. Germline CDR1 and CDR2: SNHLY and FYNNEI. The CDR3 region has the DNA TGTGCCAGCAGTGAAGGGCTAGCGACCACCGGGGAGCTGTTTTTT. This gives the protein CASSEGLATTGELFF.

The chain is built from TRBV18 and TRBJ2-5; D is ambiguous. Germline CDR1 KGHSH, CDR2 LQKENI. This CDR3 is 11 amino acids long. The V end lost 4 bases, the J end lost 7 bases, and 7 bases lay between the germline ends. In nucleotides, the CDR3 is TGTGCCAGCTCACTAACTGGGACCCAGTACTTC. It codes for CASSLTGTQYF.

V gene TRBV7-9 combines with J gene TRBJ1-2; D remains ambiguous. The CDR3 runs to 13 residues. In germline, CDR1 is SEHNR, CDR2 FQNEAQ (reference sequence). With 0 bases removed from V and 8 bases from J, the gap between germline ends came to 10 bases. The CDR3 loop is CASSLAGVWGYTF. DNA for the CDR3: TGTGCCAGCAGCTTAGCCGGGGTATGGGGCTACACCTTC.

CDR3 DNA: TGTGCCAGCAGCCAGTCAGACAGGGCGATCGATGGCTACACCTTC. Protein: CASSQSDRAIDGYTF. The rearrangement joins TRBV3-1 (or the pseudogene TRBV3-2) to TRBJ1-2; 7 bases fit TRBD1. Trimming at V came to 3 bases and at J to 6 bases, leaving 10 bases not matched to a gene. Germline V gene data show CDR1 as LGHDT and CDR2 as YNNKEL (reference sequence). The CDR3 extends over 15 amino acids.

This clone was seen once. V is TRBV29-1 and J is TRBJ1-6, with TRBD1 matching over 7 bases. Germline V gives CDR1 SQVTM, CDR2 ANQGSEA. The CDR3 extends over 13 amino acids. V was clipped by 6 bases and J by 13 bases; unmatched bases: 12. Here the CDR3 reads CSVVTGAGTPLHF. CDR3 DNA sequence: TGCAGCGTAGTAACAGGGGCAGGGACCCCCCTCCACTTT.

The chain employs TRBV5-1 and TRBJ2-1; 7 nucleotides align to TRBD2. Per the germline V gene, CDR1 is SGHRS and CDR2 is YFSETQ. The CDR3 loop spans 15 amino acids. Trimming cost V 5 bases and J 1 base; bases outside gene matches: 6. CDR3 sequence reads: CASRPSGNSYNEQFF. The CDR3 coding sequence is TGCGCCAGCAGACCGAGCGGGAATTCCTACAATGAGCAGTTCTTC.